The 3 T cell receptor beta chains in this list originate from one sample, sequenced in a study of T cells in Graves' hyperthyroidism and ophthalmopathy. Template material for amplifying TCR beta CDR3 regions consisted of RNA transcripts. A set of HTBI primers served as the primers for a first-round RT-PCR of the TCR CDR3. TCRdb analysed the multiplex PCR reads with MiXCR anew, one entry per CDR3 protein. The sample has more than 500,000 distinct CDR3 sequences, more than 15% seen once. Material for sequencing was blood. The receptors shown here come from a woman in her twenties or thirties with Graves' ophthalmopathy.

The sample holds a few counts of this clonotype. The chain employs TRBV20-1 and TRBJ2-1, with TRBD2 identical over 10 bases. The V gene's germline CDR1 is DFQATT and CDR2 SNEGSKA (reference sequence). J lost 7 bases, V lost 2 bases, and 8 bases had no gene match. The CDR3 covers 15 residues. DNA of the CDR3: TGCAGTGCTAGACCTAGCGGGAGAGAACGGAATGAGCAGTTCTTC. Residues: CSARPSGRERNEQFF.

This clonotype was found a few times. The chain is built from TRBV28 and TRBJ2-3; possible D gene TRBD2, 6 bases. Trimming left V 8 bases short and J 2 bases short, with 11 bases between. Germline CDR1 and CDR2: MDHEN and SYDVKM. This CDR3 is 13 amino acids long. CDR3 in DNA: TGTGCCAGCGGGGCGGGGAACACAGATACGCAGTATTTT. It translates to CASGAGNTDTQYF.

This chain uses TRBV4-3 with TRBJ2-7; D is uncertain. The CDR3 covers 12 residues. Looked up from germline, CDR1 is LGHNA and CDR2 is YSLEER. V was pared by 0 bases and J by 7 bases, with 7 bases between. CDR3 loop: CASSQEYGEQYF. DNA for the CDR3: TGCGCCAGCAGCCAAGAGTACGGAGAGCAGTACTTC.